The clone carrying this T cell receptor beta chain appeared many times. Time point given: blood at routine non-recurrence follow-up after resection. The data belong to a study of spatial heterogeneity in lung cancer. Study background: When available, follow-up PBMC samples taken a median of around 25 months after resection were sequenced.

TCRdb called the 5' RACE reads again in MiXCR, with one record for every CDR3 protein. The table includes about 23,000 distinct CDR3 sequences, roughly a tenth detected once. The sequence was collected from a male donor with early-stage non-small cell lung cancer. The sequenced sample was PBMCs, obtained at follow-up.

DNA for the CDR3: TGCGCCAGCAGTCCGGGAACAGGAAGCACAGATACGCAGTATTTT. Protein sequence: CASSPGTGSTDTQYF. The genes are TRBV5-1 and TRBJ2-3; D may correspond to TRBD1 or TRBD2 (5 bases each). Trimming left V 5 bases short and J 0 bases short, with 13 bases between. The CDR3 contains 15 residues. CDR1 SGHRS and CDR2 YFSETQ come from the germline V gene.